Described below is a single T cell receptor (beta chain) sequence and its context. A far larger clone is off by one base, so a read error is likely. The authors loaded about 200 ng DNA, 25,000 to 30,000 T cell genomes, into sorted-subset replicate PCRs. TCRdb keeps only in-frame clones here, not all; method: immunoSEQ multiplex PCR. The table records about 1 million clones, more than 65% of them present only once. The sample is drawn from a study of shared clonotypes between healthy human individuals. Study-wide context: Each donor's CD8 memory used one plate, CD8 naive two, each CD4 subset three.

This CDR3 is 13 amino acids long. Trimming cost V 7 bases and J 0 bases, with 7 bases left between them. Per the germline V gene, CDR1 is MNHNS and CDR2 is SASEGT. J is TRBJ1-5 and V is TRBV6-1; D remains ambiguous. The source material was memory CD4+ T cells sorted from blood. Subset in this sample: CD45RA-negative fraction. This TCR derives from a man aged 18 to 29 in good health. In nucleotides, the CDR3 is TGTGCCAGCACAACAGATAGCAATCAGCCCCAGCATTTT. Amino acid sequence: CASTTDSNQPQHF.